This TCR beta chain was identified in a study of memory CD4+ T cells and cytomegalovirus serostatus. Study-level results: Each of 67 CMV-associated TCRbeta sequences occurred in one to five individuals.

Germline V gene sequence: CDR1 SGHRS, CDR2 YFSETQ. The CDR3 loop spans 16 amino acids. V was shortened by 4 bases and J by 5 bases, with 16 bases between the two germline ends. In this sample, this clone turned up a few times. Its matching antigen is unknown. Profiled with immunoSEQ multiplex PCR; TCRdb holds only in-frame clones, not every one. Here the sample spans about 73,000 clones, around 80% being singletons. Single viable CD3+CD4+CD8-CD45RO+ cells were sorted as the memory CD4+ T cells. Sequencing was carried out using memory CD4+ T cells from blood. This TCR came from an adult in good health and CMV-seropositive. The J gene is TRBJ1-6, the V gene TRBV5-1; D perhaps matches TRBD1 (5 bases). The CDR3 reads CASSDHLRGDNSPLHF. The CDR3 nucleotides are TGCGCCAGCAGCGATCACTTAAGGGGTGATAATTCACCCCTCCACTTT.